Shown below are 5 T cell receptor beta chains from a single sample sequenced in a study of OX40 agonist ivuxolimab in advanced cancers. Receptors were amplified or captured by the immunoSEQ multiplex PCR assay. What TCRdb holds here is the immuneACCESS table cut down to in-frame rearrangements. Part of the clones is not present; checked against another copy, under half of the missing clones reflect an unresolved V gene, and the others are unexplained. The sample records tens of thousands of clones, over 70% of which are singletons. The top ten constitute 8.5% to 10% of the sample. The sequencing used CD4+ or CD8+ T cells sorted from blood, collected in a trial of the OX40 agonist ivuxolimab. The source is an adult with an advanced solid tumor such as melanoma, head and neck, liver or kidney cancer.

This chain joins TRBV28 and TRBJ1-2, with D possibly being TRBD1 (6 bases). Germline V gene data show CDR1 as MDHEN and CDR2 as SYDVKM. V shed 6 bases and J shed 0 bases, with 14 bases lying between them. The CDR3 is 15 amino acids. This chain's CDR3 is CASSKLTGANYGYTF. The DNA of the CDR3 is TGTGCCAGCAGCAAATTGACAGGAGCTAACTATGGCTACACCTTC.

The rearrangement joins TRBV7-3 to TRBJ2-2; D possibly uses TRBD1 or TRBD2 (5 bases each). V lost 1 base and J lost 6, with 9 bases in between. The length of the CDR3 is 14 residues. Germline CDR1 reads SGHTA; CDR2 reads FQGTGA. CDR3 in amino acids: CASSLMVGPGELFF. The DNA of the CDR3 is TGTGCCAGCAGCTTAATGGTGGGACCCGGGGAGCTGTTTTTT.

The chain employs TRBV5-1 and TRBJ1-2, with a possible D match to TRBD1 (5 bases). The ends were cut back, 4 bases at V and 3 bases at J, with 16 bases in the middle. The CDR3 covers 15 residues. The V gene's germline CDR1 is SGHRS and CDR2 YFSETQ. Written as DNA, the CDR3 is TGCGCCAGCAGCAAACAGGACGGGCTCGACTATGGCTACACCTTC. This codes for CASSKQDGLDYGYTF.

This clone appeared a single time. The chain links TRBV28 to TRBJ1-1, with D possibly TRBD1 on 6 matching bases. V was pared by 6 bases and J by 1 base, with 15 bases between. The CDR3 runs to 15 residues. Looked up from germline, CDR1 is MDHEN and CDR2 is SYDVKM. The CDR3 here is CASSPYLTGNTEAFF. DNA for the CDR3: TGTGCCAGCAGCCCCTACCTGACAGGGAACACTGAAGCTTTCTTT. Full variable domain (rest looked up from reference TRBV28 and TRBJ1-1): DVKVTQSSRYLVKRTGEKVFLECVQDMDHENMFWYRQDPGLGLRLIYFSYDVKMKEKGDIPEGYSVSREKKERFSLILESASTNQTSMYLCASSPYLTGNTEAFFGQGTRLTVV.

This clone was observed a single time. The V call is TRBV6-1, the J call TRBJ2-3; possible D gene TRBD1, 6 bases. The germline V gene encodes CDR1 MNHNS and CDR2 SASEGT. Trimming pared 2 bases from V and 0 bases from J, leaving 18 bases between. The CDR3 spans 18 residues. In DNA, the CDR3 is TGTGCCAGCAGTGAAAGGGGAGTGACAGGCACTAGCACAGATACGCAGTATTTT. It codes for CASSERGVTGTSTDTQYF.